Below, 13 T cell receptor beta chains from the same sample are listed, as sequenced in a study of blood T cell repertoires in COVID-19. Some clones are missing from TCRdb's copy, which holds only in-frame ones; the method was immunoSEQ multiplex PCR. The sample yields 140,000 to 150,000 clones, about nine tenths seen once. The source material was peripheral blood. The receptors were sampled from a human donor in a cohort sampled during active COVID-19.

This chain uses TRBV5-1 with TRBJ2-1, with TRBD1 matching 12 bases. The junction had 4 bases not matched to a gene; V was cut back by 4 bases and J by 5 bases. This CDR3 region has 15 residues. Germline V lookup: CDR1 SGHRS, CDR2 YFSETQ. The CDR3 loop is CASSPGQGAHNEQFF. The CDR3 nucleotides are TGCGCCAGCAGCCCGGGACAGGGGGCCCACAATGAGCAGTTCTTC. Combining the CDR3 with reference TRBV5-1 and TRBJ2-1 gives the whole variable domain KAGVTQTPRYLIKTRGQQVTLSCSPISGHRSVSWYQQTPGQGLQFLFEYFSETQRNKGNFPGRFSGRQFSNSRSEMNVSTLELGDSALYLCASSPGQGAHNEQFFGPGTRLTVL.

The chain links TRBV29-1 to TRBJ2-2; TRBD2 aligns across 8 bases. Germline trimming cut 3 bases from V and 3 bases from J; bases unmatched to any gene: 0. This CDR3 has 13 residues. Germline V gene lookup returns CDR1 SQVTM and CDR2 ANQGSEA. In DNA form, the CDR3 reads TGCAGCGTTGACGGGGGGGACACCGGGGAGCTGTTTTTT. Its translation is CSVDGGDTGELFF.

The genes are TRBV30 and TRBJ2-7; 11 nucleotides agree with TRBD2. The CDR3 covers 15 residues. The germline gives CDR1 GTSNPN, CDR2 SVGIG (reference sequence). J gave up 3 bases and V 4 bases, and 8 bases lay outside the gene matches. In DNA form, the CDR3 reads TGTGCCTGGATGGCGGGGACTAGCGGTTTCTACGAGCAGTACTTC. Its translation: CAWMAGTSGFYEQYF.

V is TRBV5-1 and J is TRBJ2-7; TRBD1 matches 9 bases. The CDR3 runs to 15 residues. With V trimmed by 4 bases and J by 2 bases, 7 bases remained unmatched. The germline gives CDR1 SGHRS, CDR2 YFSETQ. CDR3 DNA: TGCGCCAGCAGCCACCCGGGACAGGGACCCTACGAGCAGTACTTC. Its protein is CASSHPGQGPYEQYF.

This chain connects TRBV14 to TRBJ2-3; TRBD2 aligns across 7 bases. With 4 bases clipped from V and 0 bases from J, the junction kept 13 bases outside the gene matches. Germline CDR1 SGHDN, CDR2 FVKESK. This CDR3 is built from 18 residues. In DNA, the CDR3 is TGTGCCAGCAGCCCTCCAAGAACGACTAGCTGGAGCACAGATACGCAGTATTTT. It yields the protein CASSPPRTTSWSTDTQYF. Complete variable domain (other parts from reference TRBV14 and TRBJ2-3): EAGVTQFPSHSVIEKGQTVTLRCDPISGHDNLYWYRRVMGKEIKFLLHFVKESKQDESGMPNNRFLAERTGGTYSTLKVQPAELEDSGVYFCASSPPRTTSWSTDTQYFGPGTRLTVL.

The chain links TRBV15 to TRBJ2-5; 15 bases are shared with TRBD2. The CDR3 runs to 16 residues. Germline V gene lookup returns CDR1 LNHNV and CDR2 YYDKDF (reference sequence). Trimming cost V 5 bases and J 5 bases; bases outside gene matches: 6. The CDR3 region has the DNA TGTGCCACCAGCCCCCGGACTAGCGGGAGGGGGGAGACCCAGTACTTC. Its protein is CATSPRTSGRGETQYF.

CDR3 residues: CASSFTPGPLYEQYF. CDR3 DNA sequence: TGTGCCAGCAGCTTTACCCCAGGCCCTCTCTACGAGCAGTACTTC. This rearrangement joins TRBV7-3 to TRBJ2-7; no clear D gene. V lost 3 bases and J 3 bases, leaving 15 bases between the germline ends. Germline CDR1 is SGHTA and CDR2 is FQGTGA. This CDR3 comprises 15 residues.

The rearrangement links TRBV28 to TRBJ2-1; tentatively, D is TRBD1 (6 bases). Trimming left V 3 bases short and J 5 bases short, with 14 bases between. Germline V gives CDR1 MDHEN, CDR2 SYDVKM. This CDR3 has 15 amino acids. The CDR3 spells CASSFRDKADNEQFF. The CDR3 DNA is TGTGCCAGCAGTTTCCGGGACAAGGCCGACAATGAGCAGTTCTTC.

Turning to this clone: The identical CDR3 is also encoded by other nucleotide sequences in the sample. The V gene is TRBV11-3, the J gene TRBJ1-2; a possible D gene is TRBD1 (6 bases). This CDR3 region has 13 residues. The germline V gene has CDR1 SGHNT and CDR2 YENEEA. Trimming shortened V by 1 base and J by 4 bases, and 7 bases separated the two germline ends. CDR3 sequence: CASSLGGGYGYTF. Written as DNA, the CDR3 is TGTGCCAGCAGCTTAGGAGGGGGCTATGGCTACACCTTC.

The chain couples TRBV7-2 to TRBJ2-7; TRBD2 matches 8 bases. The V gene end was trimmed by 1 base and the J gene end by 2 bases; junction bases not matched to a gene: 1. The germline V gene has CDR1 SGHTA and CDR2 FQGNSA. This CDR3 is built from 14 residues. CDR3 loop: CASSLVAGTYEQYF. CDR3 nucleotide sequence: TGTGCCAGCAGCTTAGTAGCGGGGACCTACGAGCAGTACTTC.

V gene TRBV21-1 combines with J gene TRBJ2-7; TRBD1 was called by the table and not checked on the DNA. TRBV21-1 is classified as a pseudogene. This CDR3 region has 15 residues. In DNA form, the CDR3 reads TGTGCCAGCAGCAAAGCGGGGGACAGGGTGAACGAGCAGTACTTC. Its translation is CASSKAGDRVNEQYF.

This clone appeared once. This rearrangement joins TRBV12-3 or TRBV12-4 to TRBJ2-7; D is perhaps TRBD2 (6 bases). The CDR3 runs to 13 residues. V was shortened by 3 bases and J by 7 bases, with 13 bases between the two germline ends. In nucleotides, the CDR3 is TGTGCCAGCAGTTTTCCAAATGCGGGGGAGCAGTACTTC. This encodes CASSFPNAGEQYF.

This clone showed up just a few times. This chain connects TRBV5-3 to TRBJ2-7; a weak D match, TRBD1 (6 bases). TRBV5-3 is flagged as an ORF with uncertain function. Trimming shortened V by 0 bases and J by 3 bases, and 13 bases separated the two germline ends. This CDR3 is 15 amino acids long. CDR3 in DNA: TGTGCCAGAAGCTTGGCAGGGGTTGATCACTACGAGCAGTACTTC. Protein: CARSLAGVDHYEQYF.